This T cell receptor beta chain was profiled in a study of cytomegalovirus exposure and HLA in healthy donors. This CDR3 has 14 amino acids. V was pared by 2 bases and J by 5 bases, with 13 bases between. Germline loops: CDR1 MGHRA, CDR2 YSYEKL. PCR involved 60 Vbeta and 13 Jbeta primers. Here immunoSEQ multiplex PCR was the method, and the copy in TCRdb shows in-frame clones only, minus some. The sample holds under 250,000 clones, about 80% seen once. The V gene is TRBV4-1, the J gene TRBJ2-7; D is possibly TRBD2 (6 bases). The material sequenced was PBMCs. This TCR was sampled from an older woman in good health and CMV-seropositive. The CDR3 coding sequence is TGCGCCAGCAGCCAACCTGGGAGGTCCCACGAGCAGTACTTC. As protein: CASSQPGRSHEQYF.